The rows below give T cell receptor beta chains drawn from one sample of a study of vaccination effects on CD4 cells after COVID-19. These TCRs are of unknown antigen specificity. TCRdb keeps only in-frame clones here, not all; method: immunoSEQ multiplex PCR. Here the sample spans around 24,000 clones, 80% to 90% being singletons. Sequenced here: CD4+ T cells from PBMCs cultured with SARS-CoV-2 spike peptides, sampled after COVID-19 vaccination. These receptors were taken from a human donor who received a COVID-19 vaccine. Some clones in this sample may be carry-over from other donors' samples. Each CDR3 is given without its conserved first and last residue. Each record gives: CDR3 length, J gene, V gene, clone size, CDR3 protein. A clone size is listed for some rows: how often the clone was seen (once, few, many), or a class if it is expanded.

CDR3 length: 14
J gene: TRBJ1-1
V gene: TRBV28
clone size: .
CDR3 protein: ASSSTGGKRYTEAF

CDR3 length: 14
J gene: TRBJ2-1
V gene: TRBV5-1
clone size: .
CDR3 protein: ASSRVGTGAGNEQF

CDR3 length: 12
J gene: TRBJ2-3
V gene: TRBV30
clone size: .
CDR3 protein: AWSASRRVDTQY

CDR3 length: 10
J gene: TRBJ1-1
V gene: TRBV30
clone size: .
CDR3 protein: AWTRGETEAF

CDR3 length: 13
J gene: TRBJ1-3
V gene: TRBV3-1/TRBV3-2
clone size: few
CDR3 protein: ASSRGTGGGNTIY

CDR3 length: 11
J gene: TRBJ2-3
V gene: TRBV6-1
clone size: .
CDR3 protein: ASRWGSTDTQY

CDR3 length: 14
J gene: TRBJ1-6
V gene: TRBV24-1
clone size: .
CDR3 protein: ATSDPPGQGHSPLH

CDR3 length: 13
J gene: TRBJ2-5
V gene: TRBV18
clone size: .
CDR3 protein: ASSPDGTYQETQY

CDR3 length: 12
J gene: TRBJ1-2
V gene: TRBV7-3
clone size: .
CDR3 protein: ASSPSQGNYGYT

CDR3 length: 15
J gene: TRBJ2-1
V gene: TRBV9
clone size: few
CDR3 protein: ASSASQQGSYLNEQF

CDR3 length: 14
J gene: TRBJ1-2
V gene: TRBV18
clone size: .
CDR3 protein: ASSPIGQGLNYGYT

CDR3 length: 15
J gene: TRBJ1-4
V gene: TRBV5-1
clone size: .
CDR3 protein: ASSLISPGQGVEKLF

CDR3 length: 12
J gene: TRBJ1-1
V gene: TRBV11-2
clone size: .
CDR3 protein: ASSLDLGGTEAF